Below, one T cell receptor (beta chain) is given with its context. TCRdb keeps only in-frame clones here, not all; method: immunoSEQ multiplex PCR. The sample consists of about 140,000 clones, roughly 90% of them appearing once. The entry originates in a study of T cell responses to AZD1222 COVID-19 vaccine. Trimming removed 0 bases at V and 4 bases at J, with 13 bases between. Per germline, CDR1 MNHEY and CDR2 SVGEGT. The CDR3 length is 15 residues. The source of this sequence is an adult in good health. The rearrangement uses TRBV6-2 or TRBV6-3 and TRBJ2-7; D remains ambiguous. This specimen was peripheral blood, taken on day 0 of AZD1222 vaccination. The CDR3 spells CASSYSSPGQYEQYF. CDR3 nucleotide sequence: TGTGCCAGCAGTTACTCGTCTCCAGGCCAGTACGAGCAGTACTTC.